Following are 20 T cell receptor beta chains from one sample sequenced in a study of blood T cell repertoires in COVID-19. Assay: immunoSEQ multiplex PCR; the TCRdb copy retains only in-frame clones and omits some. The sample includes fewer than 700,000 clones, about 89% of them seen just once. The sequenced material came from peripheral blood. Receptors originate from a woman in her forties or fifties with COVID-19, enrolled during active disease.

V is TRBV20-1 and J is TRBJ1-1; D is ambiguous. Germline V lookup: CDR1 DFQATT, CDR2 SNEGSKA (reference sequence). This CDR3 is 11 amino acids long. V lost 3 bases and J 8 bases, leaving 10 bases between the germline ends. The CDR3 nucleotides read TGCAGTGCTAGTACCGGGTCGGAAGCTTTCTTT. Residues: CSASTGSEAFF.

This chain links TRBV2 with TRBJ1-4; weak D call: TRBD1 (6 bases). The CDR3 is 13 amino acids. The germline CDR1 and CDR2 sequences are SNHLY and FYNNEI. V dropped 4 bases and J dropped 6 bases, with 9 bases sitting between them. CDR3 amino acids: CASSGSGDEKLFF. The CDR3 nucleotides are TGTGCCAGCAGTGGGTCAGGGGATGAAAAACTGTTTTTT.

Notes on this clone: Other DNA variants within this sample encode the same CDR3. The CDR3 sequence is CASSLGTGGIGGYTF. CDR3 nucleotide sequence: TGTGCCAGCAGTCTAGGGACAGGGGGCATCGGAGGCTACACCTTC. The V and J genes are TRBV28 and TRBJ1-2, with 12 bases that match TRBD1. V lost 5 bases, J lost 8 bases, and 9 bases stayed unmatched. The CDR3 is 15 residues long. Germline CDR1 MDHEN, CDR2 SYDVKM.

A single count supports this clone. V gene TRBV7-9 combines with J gene TRBJ2-3; the match to TRBD2 covers 8 bases. Germline V CDR1 and CDR2: SEHNR, FQNEAQ (reference sequence). J gave up 0 bases and V 6 bases, and 8 bases lay outside the gene matches. There are 16 residues in the CDR3. The CDR3 nucleotides read TGTGCCAGCAGGTGGGCGGGGGGCCCTAGCACAGATACGCAGTATTTT. Translating it yields CASRWAGGPSTDTQYF.

The chain joins TRBV28 to TRBJ2-1; D might be TRBD1 (6 bases). There are 17 residues in the CDR3. Trimming shortened V by 6 bases and J by 5 bases, and 23 bases separated the two germline ends. Germline values: CDR1 MDHEN, CDR2 SYDVKM. DNA for the CDR3: TGTGCCAGCAGCCCACGGACACAGGGTCCGAAAGACAATGAGCAGTTCTTC. It translates to CASSPRTQGPKDNEQFF.

This clone was seen a handful of times. The rearrangement uses TRBV12-5 and TRBJ2-7, with D possibly TRBD2 on 5 matching bases. The ends were cut back, 5 bases at V and 3 bases at J, with 14 bases in the middle. Germline assignment: CDR1 LGHNT and CDR2 FRNRAP. The CDR3 has 14 residues. CDR3 amino acids: CASGPRDAIYEQYF. The CDR3 nucleotides are TGTGCTAGTGGTCCCCGGGATGCCATCTACGAGCAGTACTTC. The full variable domain, completed using reference TRBV12-5 and TRBJ2-7, is DARVTQTPRHKVTEMGQEVTMRCQPILGHNTVFWYRQTMMQGLELLAYFRNRAPLDDSGMPKDRFSAEMPDATLATLKIQPSEPRDSAVYFCASGPRDAIYEQYFGPGTRLTVT.

In its sample, this clone was seen once. The V gene is TRBV6-5, the J gene TRBJ2-3; TRBD2 aligns across 7 bases. The V gene's germline CDR1 is MNHEY and CDR2 SVGAGI. V was clipped by 6 bases and J by 2 bases; unmatched bases: 5. The CDR3 sequence is 14 residues long. DNA for the CDR3: TGTGCCAGCAGGCGGGGGTTATCCACAGATACGCAGTATTTT. Its translation: CASRRGLSTDTQYF.

A word on this clone: This sample also contains other DNA sequences that code for the same CDR3. The chain recombines TRBV5-1 with TRBJ1-2, with no clear D. This CDR3 region has 13 residues. Trimming stripped 0 bases from V and 4 bases from J, with 7 bases between. Germline V lookup: CDR1 SGHRS, CDR2 YFSETQ. CDR3 bases: TGCGCCAGCAGCTTGGCCGGAGTCTATGGCTACACCTTC. It is translated as CASSLAGVYGYTF. The whole variable domain, remainder taken from reference TRBV5-1 and TRBJ1-2, is KAGVTQTPRYLIKTRGQQVTLSCSPISGHRSVSWYQQTPGQGLQFLFEYFSETQRNKGNFPGRFSGRQFSNSRSEMNVSTLELGDSALYLCASSLAGVYGYTFGSGTRLTVV.

This chain joins TRBV11-2 and TRBJ2-2, with D possibly TRBD2 on 5 matching bases. Germline V gene data show CDR1 as SGHAT and CDR2 as FQNNGV. V was cut by 5 bases and J by 5 bases, with 12 bases left in between. CDR3 length: 14 residues. The CDR3 DNA follows: TGTGCCAGCAGCCCATTCCGGGGAACCGGGGAGCTGTTTTTT. Its protein is CASSPFRGTGELFF.

The chain links TRBV27 to TRBJ1-2; 7 bases line up with TRBD1. The CDR3 covers 15 residues. The V segment lost 2 bases and the J segment 2 bases; nucleotides outside the gene matches: 5. CDR1 and CDR2 from the germline V gene are MNHEY and SMNVEV (reference sequence). Here the CDR3 reads CASSLRSGGNYGYTF. For the CDR3, the DNA is TGTGCCAGCAGTTTACGGTCAGGGGGAAACTATGGCTACACCTTC.

The chain joins TRBV6-5 to TRBJ2-3; D is perhaps TRBD2 (7 bases). The germline V gene has CDR1 MNHEY and CDR2 SVGAGI. V was trimmed by 6 bases and J by 2 bases, leaving 12 bases between them. The CDR3 has 14 amino acids. The CDR3 loop reads CASSRGADTDTQYF. The CDR3 DNA sequence: TGTGCCAGCAGCCGGGGGGCAGACACAGATACGCAGTATTTT.

The chain has TRBV2 and TRBJ1-4; 11 bases map to TRBD1. The CDR3 runs 15 residues. Germline CDR1 and CDR2: SNHLY and FYNNEI. V lost 6 bases and J lost 7; bases outside the gene matches: 7. The CDR3 DNA is TGTGCCAGCAGCACCGGGACAGGGGGTACTGAAAAACTGTTTTTT. Translated: CASSTGTGGTEKLFF.

This chain uses TRBV11-2 with TRBJ2-3; D ambiguous. The CDR3 has 15 residues. The V gene's germline CDR1 is SGHAT and CDR2 FQNNGV. Deletions cut 8 bases from V and 6 bases from J, with 21 bases between. The CDR3 sequence is CASSAIGLQKDTQYF. CDR3 nucleotides: TGTGCCAGCTCGGCTATTGGGCTTCAAAAGGATACGCAGTATTTT.

The V call is TRBV2, the J call TRBJ2-1; possibly TRBD2 for D (6 bases). Trimming took 7 bases from V and 7 from J, leaving 20 bases between them. The CDR3 runs to 15 residues. Per the germline V gene, CDR1 is SNHLY and CDR2 is FYNNEI. CDR3 loop: CASTELEEAGNEQFF. CDR3 DNA: TGTGCCAGCACCGAACTAGAGGAGGCGGGGAATGAGCAGTTCTTC.

This rearrangement joins TRBV11-2 to TRBJ1-6; the D gene is possibly TRBD1 (6 bases). In germline, CDR1 is SGHAT, CDR2 FQNNGV. The V and J ends lost 5 bases and 8 bases respectively, with 16 bases between them. CDR3 length: 15 amino acids. CDR3 sequence: CASSGVRDMHSPLHF. For the CDR3, the DNA is TGTGCCAGCAGCGGAGTCCGGGACATGCATTCACCCCTCCACTTT.

This clone showed up just once. The V and J genes are TRBV12-3 or TRBV12-4 and TRBJ2-7; D uncertain. Trimming left V 3 bases short and J 7 bases short, with 10 bases between. The length of the CDR3 is 12 residues. The CDR3, as DNA: TGTGCCAGCAGTTTGATCCCGCAGGAGCAGTACTTC. Protein sequence: CASSLIPQEQYF.

V usage is TRBV7-2 and J usage is TRBJ2-4; 7 bases agree with TRBD2. The CDR3 runs to 15 residues. V dropped 6 bases and J dropped 3; count of bases not matched to a gene: 8. The germline V gene has CDR1 SGHTA and CDR2 FQGNSA. The CDR3 sequence is CASSGGGSGKNIQYF. CDR3 nucleotides: TGTGCCAGCAGTGGGGGGGGATCAGGCAAAAACATTCAGTACTTC.

DNA for the CDR3: TGTGCCAGCAGCCACCGCGCCGACGGGACAGGGCGCTACGAGCAGTACTTC. It encodes CASSHRADGTGRYEQYF. V and J are TRBV4-2 and TRBJ2-7; 9 nucleotides align to TRBD1. This CDR3 spans 17 amino acids. Germline V gene sequence: CDR1 LGHNA, CDR2 YNFKEQ. V lost 3 bases, J lost 3 bases, and 12 bases stayed unmatched.

The gene calls are TRBV5-4 and TRBJ1-3; unclear D gene. Between the trimmed V and J ends, which lost 0 bases and 0 bases, there was a span of 7 bases. The CDR3 covers 15 residues. The V gene's germline CDR1 is SGHNT and CDR2 YYREEE (reference sequence). CDR3 nucleotide sequence: TGTGCCAGCAGCTTGGGTACATACTCTGGAAACACCATATATTTT. Protein: CASSLGTYSGNTIYF.

The J gene is TRBJ1-1, the V gene TRBV20-1, with a tentative D call TRBD1 (6 bases). The CDR3 loop spans 11 amino acids. V lost 5 bases and J 7 bases, leaving 11 bases between the germline ends. Per the germline V gene, CDR1 is DFQATT and CDR2 is SNEGSKA (reference sequence). CDR3 coding DNA: TGCAGTGCTCCTAAGACAGGTGAAGCTTTCTTT. Residues: CSAPKTGEAFF.